The T cell receptor beta chain under discussion was sequenced for a study of neurological immune-mediated disorders. Overall study findings and caveats: There were no CDR3 amino acid sequences shared by expanded clones across subjects, a result suggesting private repertoires in all groups. HTLV-1-associated myelopathy led in TCR clonal expansion, while multiple sclerosis ranked lowest, below healthy controls.

This clonotype was seen more than once but under ten times. Its antigen is not known. The authors produced cDNA by 5'RACE using 10-nucleotide random UMIs. MiXCR, applied by TCRdb to the 5' RACE reads, yields one record per CDR3 protein. Of roughly 50,000 distinct CDR3 sequences in the sample, about 25% were seen once. J gave up 9 bases and V 5 bases, and 8 bases lay outside the gene matches. The length of the CDR3 is 12 residues. The germline V gene encodes CDR1 DFQATT and CDR2 SNEGSKA (reference sequence). The group of healthy controls was made up of people who were blood bank volunteers in Maryland, USA.

The sequencing sample was made of PBMCs. The sequence derives from a woman in her 70s in good health. The chain joins TRBV20-1 to TRBJ2-3; 7 bases are shared with TRBD1. The CDR3 protein is CSAEGSQGTQYF. The CDR3 DNA sequence: TGCAGTGCTGAGGGTTCACAGGGGACGCAGTATTTT.